This TCR beta chain was sequenced for a study of T cells after yellow fever vaccination. This clonotype was recorded a few times. The antigen remains unidentified. Regarding the study as a whole: Clonotypes appearing in both CD4 and CD8 compartments existed, and their share was small.

TCRdb re-derived calls from the 5' RACE reads in MiXCR, one entry per CDR3 protein. Of about 300,000 distinct CDR3 sequences in the sample, almost 4% were seen once. This TCR was sampled from a man younger than 35 who received the YFV17D yellow fever vaccine. This specimen consisted of PBMCs, obtained 5 days after the yellow fever booster vaccination.

In DNA form, the CDR3 reads TGCGCCAGCAGCTTGTTTACGGGGGATGGCTACACCTTC. Protein product: CASSLFTGDGYTF. The chain has TRBV5-1 and TRBJ1-2; the D gene is possibly TRBD1 (5 bases). Trimming pared 1 base from V and 6 bases from J, leaving 10 bases between. The germline gives CDR1 SGHRS, CDR2 YFSETQ. CDR3 length: 13 amino acids.